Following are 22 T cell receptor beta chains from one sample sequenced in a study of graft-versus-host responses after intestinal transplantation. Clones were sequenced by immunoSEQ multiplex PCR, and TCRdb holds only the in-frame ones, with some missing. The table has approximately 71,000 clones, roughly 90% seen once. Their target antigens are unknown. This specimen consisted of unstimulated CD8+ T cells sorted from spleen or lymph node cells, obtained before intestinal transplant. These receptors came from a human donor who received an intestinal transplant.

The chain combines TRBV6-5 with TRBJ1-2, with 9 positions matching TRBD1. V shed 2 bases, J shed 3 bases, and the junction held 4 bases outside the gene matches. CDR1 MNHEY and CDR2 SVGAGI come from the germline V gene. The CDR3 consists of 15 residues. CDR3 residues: CASSYDGQGYYGYTF. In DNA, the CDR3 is TGTGCCAGCAGTTACGACGGACAGGGGTACTATGGCTACACCTTC.

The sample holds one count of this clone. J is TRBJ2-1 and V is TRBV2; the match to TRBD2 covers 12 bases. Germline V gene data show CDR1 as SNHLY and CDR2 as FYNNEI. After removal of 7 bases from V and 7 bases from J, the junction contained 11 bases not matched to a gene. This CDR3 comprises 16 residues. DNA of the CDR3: TGTGCCAGCACTTCTAGCGGGGGGGCTCCAATGAATGAGCAGTTCTTC. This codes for CASTSSGGAPMNEQFF.

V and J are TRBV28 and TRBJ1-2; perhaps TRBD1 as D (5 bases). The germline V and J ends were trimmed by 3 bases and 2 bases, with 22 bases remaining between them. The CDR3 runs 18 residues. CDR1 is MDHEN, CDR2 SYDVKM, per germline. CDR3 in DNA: TGTGCCAGCAGTTTTTGGGCAGAAGGGGAGCGGGGGAACTATGGCTACACCTTC. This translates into CASSFWAEGERGNYGYTF.

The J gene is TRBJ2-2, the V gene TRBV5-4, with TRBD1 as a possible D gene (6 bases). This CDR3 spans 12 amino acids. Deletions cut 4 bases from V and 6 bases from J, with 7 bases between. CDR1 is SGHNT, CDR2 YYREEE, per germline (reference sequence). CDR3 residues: CASSQGSGELFF. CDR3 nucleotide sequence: TGTGCCAGCAGCCAGGGGTCCGGGGAGCTGTTTTTT.

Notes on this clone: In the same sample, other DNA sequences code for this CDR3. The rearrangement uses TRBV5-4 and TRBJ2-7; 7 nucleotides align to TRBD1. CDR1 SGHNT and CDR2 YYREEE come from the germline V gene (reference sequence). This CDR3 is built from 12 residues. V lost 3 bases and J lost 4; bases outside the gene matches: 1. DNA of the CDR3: TGTGCCAGCAGCTCGGGACAGTACGAGCAGTACTTC. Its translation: CASSSGQYEQYF. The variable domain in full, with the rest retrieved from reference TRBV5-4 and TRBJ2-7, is ETGVTQSPTHLIKTRGQQVTLRCSSQSGHNTVSWYQQALGQGPQFIFQYYREEENGRGNFPPRFSGLQFPNYSSELNVNALELDDSALYLCASSSGQYEQYFGPGTRLTVT.

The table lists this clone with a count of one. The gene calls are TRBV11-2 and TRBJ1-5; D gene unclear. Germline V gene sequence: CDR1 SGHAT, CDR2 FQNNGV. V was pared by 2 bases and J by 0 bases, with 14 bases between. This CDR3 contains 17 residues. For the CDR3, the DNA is TGTGCCAGCAGCTTACTTCCGGGAGGGTATAGCAATCAGCCCCAGCATTTT. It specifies CASSLLPGGYSNQPQHF.

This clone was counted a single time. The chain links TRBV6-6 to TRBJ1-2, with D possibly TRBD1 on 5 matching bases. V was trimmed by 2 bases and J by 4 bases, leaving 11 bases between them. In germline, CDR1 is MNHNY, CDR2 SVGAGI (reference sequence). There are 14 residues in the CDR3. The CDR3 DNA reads TGTGCCAGCAGTTACCGCAGGGCCGGCTATGGCTACACCTTC. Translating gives CASSYRRAGYGYTF.

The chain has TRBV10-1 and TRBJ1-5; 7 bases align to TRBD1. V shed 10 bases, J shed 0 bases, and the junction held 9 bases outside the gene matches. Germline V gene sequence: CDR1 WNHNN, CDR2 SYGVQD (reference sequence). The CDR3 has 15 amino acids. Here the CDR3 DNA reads TGCGCCACCGAAGGGACAGCCTATAGCAATCAGCCCCAGCATTTT. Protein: CATEGTAYSNQPQHF.

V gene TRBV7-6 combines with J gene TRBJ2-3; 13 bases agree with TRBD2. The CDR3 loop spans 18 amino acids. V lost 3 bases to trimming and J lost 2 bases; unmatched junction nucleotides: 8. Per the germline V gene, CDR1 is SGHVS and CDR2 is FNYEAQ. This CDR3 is CASSFFPGLAGFTDTQYF. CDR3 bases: TGTGCCAGCAGCTTCTTCCCGGGACTAGCGGGATTCACAGATACGCAGTATTTT.

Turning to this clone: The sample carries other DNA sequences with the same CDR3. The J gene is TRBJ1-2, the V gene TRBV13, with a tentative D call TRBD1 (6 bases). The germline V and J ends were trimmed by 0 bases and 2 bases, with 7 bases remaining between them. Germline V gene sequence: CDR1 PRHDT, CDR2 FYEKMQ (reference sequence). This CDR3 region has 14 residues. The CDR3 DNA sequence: TGTGCCAGCAGCTTAGGGCAGGGGAACTATGGCTACACCTTC. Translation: CASSLGQGNYGYTF. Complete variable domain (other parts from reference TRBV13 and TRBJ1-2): AAGVIQSPRHLIKEKRETATLKCYPIPRHDTVYWYQQGPGQDPQFLISFYEKMQSDKGSIPDRFSAQQFSDYHSELNMSSLELGDSALYFCASSLGQGNYGYTFGSGTRLTVV.

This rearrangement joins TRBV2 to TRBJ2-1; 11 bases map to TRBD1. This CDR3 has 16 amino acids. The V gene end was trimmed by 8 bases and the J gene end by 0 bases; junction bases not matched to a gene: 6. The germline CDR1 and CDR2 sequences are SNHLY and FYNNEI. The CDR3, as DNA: TGTGCCAGCCCGGTGGGACAGGGGGGCTCCTACAATGAGCAGTTCTTC. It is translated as CASPVGQGGSYNEQFF. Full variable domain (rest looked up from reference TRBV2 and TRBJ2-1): EPEVTQTPSHQVTQMGQEVILRCVPISNHLYFYWYRQILGQKVEFLVSFYNNEISEKSEIFDDQFSVERPDGSNFTLKIRSTKLEDSAMYFCASPVGQGGSYNEQFFGPGTRLTVL.

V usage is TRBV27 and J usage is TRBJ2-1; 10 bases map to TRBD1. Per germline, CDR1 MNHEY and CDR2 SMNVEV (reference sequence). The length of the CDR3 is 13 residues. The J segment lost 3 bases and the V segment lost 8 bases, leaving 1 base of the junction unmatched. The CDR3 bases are TGTGCCAGCGGGACAGGGGACTACAATGAGCAGTTCTTC. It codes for CASGTGDYNEQFF.

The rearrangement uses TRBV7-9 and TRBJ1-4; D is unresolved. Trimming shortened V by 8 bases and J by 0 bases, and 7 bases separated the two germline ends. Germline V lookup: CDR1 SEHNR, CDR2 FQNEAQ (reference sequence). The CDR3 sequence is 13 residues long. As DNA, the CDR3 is TGTGCCAGCTCCCCAGCAACTAATGAAAAACTGTTTTTT. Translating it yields CASSPATNEKLFF.

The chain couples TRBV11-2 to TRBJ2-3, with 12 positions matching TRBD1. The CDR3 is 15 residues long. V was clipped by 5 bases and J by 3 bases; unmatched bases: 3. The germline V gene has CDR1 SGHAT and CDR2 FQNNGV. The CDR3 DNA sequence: TGTGCCAGCAGCCCGGGACAGGGGGCAACAGATACGCAGTATTTT. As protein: CASSPGQGATDTQYF.

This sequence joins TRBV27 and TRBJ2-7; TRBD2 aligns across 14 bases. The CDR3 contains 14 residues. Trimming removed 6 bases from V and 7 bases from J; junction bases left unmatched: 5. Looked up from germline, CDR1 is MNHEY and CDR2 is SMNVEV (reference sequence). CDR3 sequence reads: CASSPGLAGGEQYF. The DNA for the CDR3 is TGTGCCAGCAGCCCCGGACTAGCGGGAGGAGAGCAGTACTTC.

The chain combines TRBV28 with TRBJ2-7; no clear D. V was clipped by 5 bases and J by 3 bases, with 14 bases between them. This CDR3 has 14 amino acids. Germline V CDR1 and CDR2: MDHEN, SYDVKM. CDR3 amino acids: CASSPPFLNYEQYF. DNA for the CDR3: TGTGCCAGCAGTCCCCCGTTTCTAAACTACGAGCAGTACTTC.

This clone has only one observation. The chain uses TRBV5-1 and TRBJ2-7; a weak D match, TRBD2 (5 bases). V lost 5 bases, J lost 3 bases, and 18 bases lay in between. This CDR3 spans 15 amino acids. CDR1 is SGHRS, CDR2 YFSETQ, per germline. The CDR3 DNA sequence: TGCGCCAGCAGGCGGCCTAGCCTTATAATCTACGAGCAGTACTTC. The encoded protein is CASRRPSLIIYEQYF.

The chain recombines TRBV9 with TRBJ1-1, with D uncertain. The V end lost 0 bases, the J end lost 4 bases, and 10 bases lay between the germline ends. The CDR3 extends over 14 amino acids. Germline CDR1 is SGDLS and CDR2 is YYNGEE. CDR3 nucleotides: TGTGCCAGCAGCGTAGTATCGGGTATCACTGAAGCTTTCTTT. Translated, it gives CASSVVSGITEAFF.

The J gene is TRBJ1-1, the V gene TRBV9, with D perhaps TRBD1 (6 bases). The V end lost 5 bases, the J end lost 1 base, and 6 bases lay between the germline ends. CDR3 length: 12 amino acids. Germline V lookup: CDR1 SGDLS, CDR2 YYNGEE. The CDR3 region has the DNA TGTGCCAGCAGAGGGGGGAACACTGAAGCTTTCTTT. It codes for CASRGGNTEAFF.

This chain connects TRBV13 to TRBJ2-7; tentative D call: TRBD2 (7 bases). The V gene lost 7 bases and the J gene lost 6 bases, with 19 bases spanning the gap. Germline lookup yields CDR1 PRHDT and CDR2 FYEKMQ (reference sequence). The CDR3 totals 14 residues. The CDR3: CASKVRGAVGEQYF. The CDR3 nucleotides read TGTGCCAGCAAGGTTCGGGGGGCGGTAGGCGAGCAGTACTTC.

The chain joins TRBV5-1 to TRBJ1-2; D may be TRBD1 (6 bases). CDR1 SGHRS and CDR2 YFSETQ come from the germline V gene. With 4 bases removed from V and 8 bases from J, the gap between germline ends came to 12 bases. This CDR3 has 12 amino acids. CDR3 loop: CASSPETGGYTF. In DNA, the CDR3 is TGCGCCAGCAGCCCGGAAACAGGGGGCTACACCTTC.

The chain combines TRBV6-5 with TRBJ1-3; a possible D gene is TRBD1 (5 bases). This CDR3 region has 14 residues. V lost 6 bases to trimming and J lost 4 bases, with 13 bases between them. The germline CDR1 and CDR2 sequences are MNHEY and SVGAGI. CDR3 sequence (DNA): TGTGCCAGCAGCCCCGGAGGGGACGGAAACACCATATATTTT. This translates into CASSPGGDGNTIYF.